These 4 T cell receptor beta chains came from one sample sequenced in a study of shared clonotypes between healthy human individuals. TCRdb keeps only in-frame clones here, not all; method: immunoSEQ multiplex PCR. The repertoire has some 2.1 million clones, over 85% of them found once; the top ten carry roughly 1.1%. Terminally differentiated effector memory CD45RA+ cells were left out of the naive CD8 fraction, which was CD45RO-negative and positively selected for CCR7. The sample consisted of naive CD8+ T cells sorted from blood. These receptors were collected from a man younger than 30 in good health.

This chain joins TRBV6-6 and TRBJ2-1; D is unclear. CDR1 and CDR2 (germline): MNHNY, SVGAGI (reference sequence). This CDR3 is 15 amino acids long. V lost 2 bases and J lost 7, with 15 bases in between. The CDR3 region is CASSYHPERMNEQFF. The CDR3 DNA sequence: TGTGCCAGCAGTTACCACCCAGAGCGTATGAATGAGCAGTTCTTC.

CDR3 sequence reads: CASSIGIATEAFF. DNA of the CDR3: TGTGCCAGTAGTATAGGGATAGCCACTGAAGCTTTCTTT. The chain recombines TRBV19 with TRBJ1-1; no definite D call. Trimming removed 1 base at V and 4 bases at J, with 7 bases between. The CDR3 totals 13 residues. The germline V gene has CDR1 LNHDA and CDR2 SQIVND (reference sequence).

This chain joins TRBV4-1 and TRBJ2-1; the match to TRBD2 covers 8 bases. V shed 4 bases and J 5 bases; nucleotides not matched to a gene: 4. The germline CDR1 and CDR2 sequences are MGHRA and YSYEKL. The CDR3 totals 14 residues. The CDR3 loop reads CASSPFSGDNEQFF. CDR3 coding DNA: TGCGCCAGCAGCCCCTTTAGCGGGGACAATGAGCAGTTCTTC.

The chain links TRBV6-1 to TRBJ1-4, with D unresolved. The CDR3 runs 14 residues. The germline V gene encodes CDR1 MNHNS and CDR2 SASEGT. The V end lost 2 bases, the J end lost 12 bases, and 16 bases lay between the germline ends. CDR3 in DNA: TGTGCCAGCAGTGAACTCGGCAGAGTAGGCGAACTGTTTTTT. It translates to CASSELGRVGELFF.